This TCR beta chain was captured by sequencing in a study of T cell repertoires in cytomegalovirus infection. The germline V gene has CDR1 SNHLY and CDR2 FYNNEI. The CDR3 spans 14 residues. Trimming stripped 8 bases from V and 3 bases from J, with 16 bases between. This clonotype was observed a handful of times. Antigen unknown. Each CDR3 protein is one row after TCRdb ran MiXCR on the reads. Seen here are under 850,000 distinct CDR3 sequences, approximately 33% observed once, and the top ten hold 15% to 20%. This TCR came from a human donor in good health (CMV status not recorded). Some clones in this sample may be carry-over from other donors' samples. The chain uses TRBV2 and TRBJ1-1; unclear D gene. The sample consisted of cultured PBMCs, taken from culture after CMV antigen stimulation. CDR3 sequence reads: CASLTGGGYTEAFF. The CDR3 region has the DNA TGTGCCAGCCTGACGGGTGGAGGATACACTGAAGCTTTCTTT.